This TCR beta chain derives from a study of shared clonotypes between healthy human individuals. General study findings and limits: Approximately 5% of naive CD4 clonotypes were shared across several donors.

As concerns this clone: Its antigen remains unknown. The same CDR3 also results from other DNA sequences found in this sample.

Using immunoSEQ multiplex PCR, the repertoire was profiled, and TCRdb retains in-frame clones only, with some absent. The sample gives around 700,000 clones, more than 70% of which show up once; approximately 2% is in the top ten. Germline CDR1 reads SGHTA; CDR2 reads FQGNSA. CDR3 length: 14 amino acids. The ends were cut back, 3 bases at V and 1 base at J, with 9 bases in the middle. The chain couples TRBV7-2 to TRBJ1-1; D gene ambiguous. This receptor was taken from a young woman in good health. Sequencing was done on a sample of memory CD4+ T cells sorted from blood. Subset reported: CD45RA-negative fraction. The CDR3 DNA reads TGTGCCAGCAGCTTTGGACGGGGGAACACTGAAGCTTTCTTT. It is translated as CASSFGRGNTEAFF. Looking up the rest from reference TRBV7-2 and TRBJ1-1 gives the full variable domain: GAGVSQSPSNKVTEKGKDVELRCDPISGHTALYWYRQSLGQGLEFLIYFQGNSAPDKSGLPSDRFSAERTGGSVSTLTIQRTQQEDSAVYLCASSFGRGNTEAFFGQGTRLTVV.